Each of the 21 T cell receptor beta chains below was sequenced from the same sample in a study of T cell responses to AZD1222 COVID-19 vaccine. Assay: immunoSEQ multiplex PCR; the TCRdb copy retains only in-frame clones and omits some. The table lists roughly 140,000 clones, around 88% of them singletons. Sequenced material: peripheral blood, taken on day 0 of AZD1222 vaccination. Receptors were obtained from an adult in good health.

This chain uses TRBV18 with TRBJ2-1; D may correspond to TRBD1 or TRBD2 (5 bases each). With 3 bases removed from V and 6 bases from J, the gap between germline ends came to 15 bases. Germline CDR1 reads KGHSH; CDR2 reads LQKENI. The CDR3 length is 15 residues. The CDR3, as DNA: TGTGCCAGCTCACCGATGAGAGGTGGGGGCAATGAGCAGTTCTTC. Encoded protein: CASSPMRGGGNEQFF.

The J gene is TRBJ2-1, the V gene TRBV28; the D gene is possibly TRBD2 (6 bases). The V gene's germline CDR1 is MDHEN and CDR2 SYDVKM. The CDR3 extends over 16 amino acids. The V end lost 7 bases, the J end lost 0 bases, and 16 bases lay between the germline ends. The DNA of the CDR3 is TGTGCCAGCACAAGGAGAAGCGGGTCCTCCTACAATGAGCAGTTCTTC. Residues: CASTRRSGSSYNEQFF.

V gene TRBV6-5 combines with J gene TRBJ1-1, with 8 bases identical to TRBD1. Germline V lookup: CDR1 MNHEY, CDR2 SVGAGI. The CDR3 totals 15 residues. The ends lost 6 bases at V and 5 bases at J; junction bases unmatched: 11. CDR3 DNA: TGTGCCAGCAGGGGCCAGGGGGCAGAGGAAACTGAAGCTTTCTTT. This translates into CASRGQGAEETEAFF.

This clone showed up just a few times. The chain is built from TRBV29-1 and TRBJ2-3, with D perhaps matching TRBD1 (5 bases). The CDR3 runs 11 residues. The V end lost 7 bases, the J end lost 4 bases, and 9 bases lay between the germline ends. The germline V gene has CDR1 SQVTM and CDR2 ANQGSEA. The CDR3 DNA reads TGCAGCGAGTTACAGGCAGATACGCAGTATTTT. This codes for CSELQADTQYF.

This CDR3 is CASSLGHNYEQYF. As DNA, the CDR3 is TGTGCCAGCAGTTTGGGTCATAATTACGAGCAGTACTTC. The chain joins TRBV27 to TRBJ2-7; no definite D call. V shed 3 bases and J shed 4 bases, with 10 bases lying between them. CDR1 MNHEY and CDR2 SMNVEV come from the germline V gene (reference sequence). There are 13 residues in the CDR3.

V usage is TRBV25-1 and J usage is TRBJ1-4, with D unclear. CDR3 size: 13 residues. CDR1 is MGHDK, CDR2 SYGVNS, per germline. Trimming took off 5 bases at V and 8 bases at J, with 12 bases between the two ends. CDR3 sequence (DNA): TGTGCCAGCAGTCCCCCCATGGAGGAAAAACTGTTTTTT. This translates into CASSPPMEEKLFF.

For the CDR3, the DNA is TGTGCCAGCAGCTTAGCGCCAGCGGGAGGGCCTGGCAACAATGAGCAGTTCTTC. Translated, it gives CASSLAPAGGPGNNEQFF. V gene TRBV7-2 combines with J gene TRBJ2-1; 10 nucleotides line up with TRBD2. The CDR3 is made up of 18 amino acids. V shed 0 bases and J 5 bases; nucleotides not matched to a gene: 10. Germline V gene lookup returns CDR1 SGHTA and CDR2 FQGNSA. The variable domain in full, with the rest retrieved from reference TRBV7-2 and TRBJ2-1, is GAGVSQSPSNKVTEKGKDVELRCDPISGHTALYWYRQSLGQGLEFLIYFQGNSAPDKSGLPSDRFSAERTGGSVSTLTIQRTQQEDSAVYLCASSLAPAGGPGNNEQFFGPGTRLTVL.

The table lists this clone with a count of one. The V and J genes are TRBV9 and TRBJ2-4; maybe TRBD2 (5 bases). Looked up from germline, CDR1 is SGDLS and CDR2 is YYNGEE. The ends were cut back, 0 bases at V and 7 bases at J, with 11 bases in the middle. CDR3 length: 14 residues. CDR3 amino acids: CASSVGPGLNIQYF. As DNA, the CDR3 is TGTGCCAGCAGCGTAGGTCCAGGACTCAACATTCAGTACTTC.

This clone was observed a single time. The chain combines TRBV14 with TRBJ2-2; D gene ambiguous. The germline V and J ends were trimmed by 4 bases and 5 bases, with 11 bases remaining between them. The CDR3 consists of 14 residues. The V gene's germline CDR1 is SGHDN and CDR2 FVKESK. The CDR3 DNA follows: TGTGCCAGCAGCCCGTACAAAGGGACCGGGGAGCTGTTTTTT. Translation gives CASSPYKGTGELFF.

The V gene is TRBV27, the J gene TRBJ2-3; TRBD1 might be the D (5 bases). The CDR3 is 13 residues long. The germline CDR1 and CDR2 sequences are MNHEY and SMNVEV (reference sequence). V dropped 2 bases and J dropped 5 bases, with 8 bases sitting between them. CDR3 bases: TGTGCCAGCAGTTTACAGGGTGGAGATACGCAGTATTTT. Translation gives CASSLQGGDTQYF.

The V gene is TRBV2, the J gene TRBJ2-7; D gene ambiguous. The CDR3 consists of 13 residues. In germline, CDR1 is SNHLY, CDR2 FYNNEI. The germline V and J ends were trimmed by 4 bases and 7 bases, with 14 bases remaining between them. The CDR3 nucleotides are TGTGCCAGCAGTGGCAGGAGCTACGGAGAGCAGTACTTC. This encodes CASSGRSYGEQYF.

The chain uses TRBV19 and TRBJ1-1; a weak D match, TRBD1 (5 bases). Germline CDR1 and CDR2: LNHDA and SQIVND (reference sequence). The ends were cut back, 1 base at V and 4 bases at J, with 7 bases in the middle. The CDR3 extends over 13 amino acids. The CDR3 bases are TGTGCCAGTAGTATAGGAGGGACCACTGAAGCTTTCTTT. It is translated as CASSIGGTTEAFF.

CDR3 coding DNA: TGTGCCAGTAGCCTGGACCCGGGAGGAAGCAATCAGCCCCAGCATTTT. Its translation is CASSLDPGGSNQPQHF. The chain joins TRBV19 to TRBJ1-5; the D is unclear. Trimming took off 6 bases at V and 1 base at J, with 16 bases between the two ends. This CDR3 spans 16 amino acids. Germline CDR1 and CDR2: LNHDA and SQIVND (reference sequence).

The V gene is TRBV4-2, the J gene TRBJ2-7; D is uncertain. The germline CDR1 and CDR2 sequences are LGHNA and YNFKEQ. The ends were cut back, 4 bases at V and 5 bases at J, with 24 bases in the middle. The CDR3 contains 17 residues. CDR3 sequence: CASSPLRPGFPADEQYF. The CDR3 region has the DNA TGTGCCAGCAGCCCCCTCCGTCCCGGGTTCCCGGCAGACGAGCAGTACTTC.

The genes are TRBV20-1 and TRBJ2-3, with D unresolved. The germline V gene encodes CDR1 DFQATT and CDR2 SNEGSKA (reference sequence). The length of the CDR3 is 11 residues. The V and J ends lost 1 base and 6 bases respectively, with 5 bases between them. The CDR3, as DNA: TGCAGTGCTAGAGCTAGGGATACGCAGTATTTT. Encoded protein: CSARARDTQYF.

The CDR3 sequence: CASSLTPPGRGDRDLPGNTIYF. The CDR3 DNA is TGTGCCAGCAGCCTTACTCCTCCCGGAAGGGGGGACAGGGACCTCCCTGGAAACACCATATATTTT. The V gene is TRBV6-2 or TRBV6-3, the J gene TRBJ1-3; 9 nucleotides match TRBD1. The trim removed 6 bases at V and 2 bases at J, leaving 26 bases unmatched. The germline CDR1 and CDR2 sequences are MNHEY and SVGEGT. The CDR3 covers 22 residues.

The chain joins TRBV11-3 to TRBJ2-2; D gene uncertain. Trimming removed 5 bases from V and 10 bases from J, with 11 bases in between. This CDR3 comprises 12 residues. The germline gives CDR1 SGHNT, CDR2 YENEEA. CDR3 sequence: CASSPPSEELFF. For the CDR3, the DNA is TGTGCCAGCAGCCCCCCCAGTGAGGAGCTGTTTTTT.

The chain couples TRBV9 to TRBJ2-1; unclear D gene. Germline loops: CDR1 SGDLS, CDR2 YYNGEE. V was clipped by 3 bases and J by 8 bases, with 6 bases between them. The CDR3 is made up of 11 amino acids. CDR3 in amino acids: CASSAEYEQFF. The CDR3 region has the DNA TGTGCCAGCAGCGCCGAGTATGAGCAGTTCTTC.

The rearrangement joins TRBV20-1 to TRBJ1-2, with D unclear. CDR1 is DFQATT, CDR2 SNEGSKA, per germline (reference sequence). The CDR3 contains 11 residues. Trimming removed 5 bases at V and 7 bases at J, with 11 bases between. CDR3 sequence reads: CSAFRTVGYTF. Written as DNA, the CDR3 is TGCAGTGCTTTCCGGACCGTTGGCTACACCTTC.

The V gene is TRBV29-1, the J gene TRBJ1-3; unclear D gene. V was cut by 3 bases and J by 0 bases, with 6 bases left in between. The CDR3 consists of 13 residues. Germline V gene sequence: CDR1 SQVTM, CDR2 ANQGSEA. For the CDR3, the DNA is TGCAGCGTTGACGCAGGCTCTGGAAACACCATATATTTT. Protein sequence: CSVDAGSGNTIYF.

The V call is TRBV14, the J call TRBJ1-2, with D possibly being TRBD1 (5 bases). The CDR3 is made up of 13 amino acids. Germline CDR1 and CDR2: SGHDN and FVKESK. Trimming removed 6 bases at V and 3 bases at J, with 11 bases between. The CDR3 loop reads CASSKTDHYGYTF. The DNA of the CDR3 is TGTGCCAGCAGTAAGACAGATCACTATGGCTACACCTTC.